Below are 27 T cell receptor beta chains sequenced from a single sample in a study of T cells in localized non-small cell lung cancer. TCRdb's table, derived via immunoSEQ multiplex PCR, lists solely in-frame clones and lacks some. The sample has 25,000 to 35,000 clones; 85% to 95% are singletons. This sample comprised peripheral blood, obtained before any cancer treatment. The receptors come from a woman between 40 and 69 years old with stage I lung adenocarcinoma.

This clone was found a few times. This chain uses TRBV7-9 with TRBJ1-1; D not resolved. CDR1 and CDR2 (germline): SEHNR, FQNEAQ (reference sequence). The CDR3 is 14 residues long. V lost 5 bases, J lost 1 base, and 11 bases lay in between. CDR3 DNA: TGTGCCAGCAGCGGGTGGGCGGGGAACACTGAAGCTTTCTTT. Its translation is CASSGWAGNTEAFF.

This clone has a single count. The CDR3 DNA reads TGTGCCAGCAGCTTTATAGCGGGGTCCTCCTACAATGAGCAGTTCTTC. Its protein product is CASSFIAGSSYNEQFF. V usage is TRBV11-2 and J usage is TRBJ2-1; 8 bases fit TRBD2. The CDR3 consists of 16 residues. Trimming at V came to 3 bases and at J to 0 bases, leaving 4 bases not matched to a gene. CDR1 and CDR2 from the germline V gene are SGHAT and FQNNGV.

The DNA of the CDR3 is TGTGCCAGCAGCTTGGGACCCCCCATCACGTCATCACCCTACGAGCAGTACTTC. This codes for CASSLGPPITSSPYEQYF. The V call is TRBV5-6, the J call TRBJ2-7, with D unresolved. The germline CDR1 and CDR2 sequences are SGHDT and YYEEEE. The CDR3 consists of 18 residues. The ends were cut back, 0 bases at V and 2 bases at J, with 21 bases in the middle.

The gene calls are TRBV6-5 and TRBJ2-7, with D possibly matching TRBD2 (6 bases). V lost 4 bases and J lost 4, with 14 bases in between. The CDR3 is made up of 14 amino acids. The germline V gene has CDR1 MNHEY and CDR2 SVGAGI. The CDR3 DNA is TGTGCCAGCAGTTCGTACGTGGGGGGATACGAGCAGTACTTC. Residues: CASSSYVGGYEQYF.

The genes are TRBV5-1 and TRBJ2-6, with TRBD1 matching 10 bases. Trimming cost V 3 bases and J 4 bases; bases outside gene matches: 4. From germline, CDR1 is SGHRS and CDR2 YFSETQ. This CDR3 has 16 amino acids. The DNA for the CDR3 is TGCGCCAGCAGCTCGACAGGGGGCGCAGGGGCCAACGTCCTGACTTTC. Its translation: CASSSTGGAGANVLTF. The full variable domain, in which reference TRBV5-1 and TRBJ2-6 provide the parts outside the CDR3, is KAGVTQTPRYLIKTRGQQVTLSCSPISGHRSVSWYQQTPGQGLQFLFEYFSETQRNKGNFPGRFSGRQFSNSRSEMNVSTLELGDSALYLCASSSTGGAGANVLTFGAGSRLTVL.

The chain combines TRBV2 with TRBJ1-5; TRBD1 might be the D (6 bases). The CDR3 loop spans 17 amino acids. Germline V CDR1 and CDR2: SNHLY, FYNNEI. Between the trimmed V and J ends, which lost 5 bases and 2 bases, there was a span of 19 bases. In nucleotides, the CDR3 is TGTGCCAGCAGTCCCGAGACAGGTGGGTTTGGCAATCAGCCCCAGCATTTT. Translation: CASSPETGGFGNQPQHF.

The chain recombines TRBV7-2 with TRBJ2-2; D call uncertain. Per the germline V gene, CDR1 is SGHTA and CDR2 is FQGNSA. The CDR3 runs 13 residues. V lost 4 bases to trimming and J lost 6 bases, with 9 bases between them. CDR3 protein: CASSWVSPGELFF. The CDR3 DNA follows: TGTGCCAGCAGCTGGGTTAGCCCCGGGGAGCTGTTTTTT.

CDR3 region: CASRATGFQPQHF. As DNA, the CDR3 is TGTGCCAGCAGAGCGACAGGGTTCCAGCCCCAGCATTTT. The V gene is TRBV27, the J gene TRBJ1-5; 7 positions match TRBD1. CDR1 MNHEY and CDR2 SMNVEV come from the germline V gene (reference sequence). The CDR3 extends over 13 amino acids. Unmatched junction bases numbered 6, after V lost 6 bases and J lost 7 bases.

This clone was counted a single time. This sequence joins TRBV27 and TRBJ1-1, with D possibly matching TRBD1 (5 bases). V was pared by 4 bases and J by 5 bases, with 17 bases between. This CDR3 has 15 residues. Germline-derived CDR1 and CDR2 are MNHEY and SMNVEV (reference sequence). In DNA form, the CDR3 reads TGTGCCAGCAGTTCAGCCGGGGGGGGAAGGACTGAAGCTTTCTTT. Encoded protein: CASSSAGGGRTEAFF.

There are a few counts of this clone. The CDR3 bases are TGCGCCAGCAGCGCCAACACAGGGAACGAGCAGTACTTC. The encoded protein is CASSANTGNEQYF. The V gene is TRBV5-1, the J gene TRBJ2-7, with D maybe TRBD1 (6 bases). Per the germline V gene, CDR1 is SGHRS and CDR2 is YFSETQ. The CDR3 extends over 13 amino acids. V was clipped by 4 bases and J by 5 bases, with 13 bases between them.

The chain links TRBV18 to TRBJ2-4; 14 positions agree with TRBD2. CDR1 and CDR2 from the germline V gene are KGHSH and LQKENI. J lost 8 bases, V lost 0 bases, and 0 bases had no gene match. The CDR3 length is 15 residues. The CDR3 protein is CASSPPTSGRDIQYF. Written as DNA, the CDR3 is TGTGCCAGCTCACCACCGACTAGCGGGAGGGACATTCAGTACTTC.

The genes are TRBV29-1 and TRBJ1-2; a weak D match, TRBD1 (5 bases). Trimming removed 7 bases at V and 8 bases at J, with 26 bases between. CDR3 size: 15 residues. Germline-derived CDR1 and CDR2 are SQVTM and ANQGSEA. The CDR3 here is CSAGGDGFPSEGYTF. The CDR3 DNA sequence: TGCAGCGCCGGAGGGGACGGGTTCCCCTCGGAGGGCTACACCTTC.

The rearrangement links TRBV6-5 to TRBJ2-6; no definite D call. From germline, CDR1 is MNHEY and CDR2 SVGAGI. The CDR3 runs to 15 residues. Between the trimmed V and J ends, which lost 5 bases and 3 bases, there was a span of 11 bases. The CDR3 loop is CASSPRQFGANVLTF. CDR3 DNA: TGTGCCAGCAGTCCCCGACAATTTGGGGCCAACGTCCTGACTTTC.

This clone was picked up one time. The genes are TRBV9 and TRBJ2-2; 9 bases map to TRBD2. Germline V gene sequence: CDR1 SGDLS, CDR2 YYNGEE. J gave up 4 bases and V 5 bases, and 9 bases lay outside the gene matches. This CDR3 has 16 amino acids. This chain's CDR3 is CASRASGLASTGELFF. The CDR3 DNA reads TGTGCCAGCAGGGCTTCGGGACTAGCAAGCACCGGGGAGCTGTTTTTT.

This chain connects TRBV6-1 to TRBJ2-7; 7 bases match TRBD1. CDR1 MNHNS and CDR2 SASEGT come from the germline V gene. There are 15 residues in the CDR3. The V gene end was trimmed by 2 bases and the J gene end by 3 bases; junction bases not matched to a gene: 7. DNA of the CDR3: TGTGCCAGCAGTGAATTCCGAGGGGGCGGCTACGAGCAGTACTTC. Protein: CASSEFRGGGYEQYF.

The sample holds one count of this clone. The genes are TRBV18 and TRBJ1-4; D gene ambiguous. CDR3 length equals 16 residues. V was pared by 3 bases and J by 0 bases, with 11 bases between. The V gene's germline CDR1 is KGHSH and CDR2 LQKENI. CDR3 in DNA: TGTGCCAGCTCACCGACTAACGGTGCAACTAATGAAAAACTGTTTTTT. It is translated as CASSPTNGATNEKLFF.

The rearrangement links TRBV7-7 to TRBJ2-2; D is uncertain. This CDR3 comprises 14 residues. From germline, CDR1 is SSHAT and CDR2 FNYEAQ (reference sequence). V was pared by 4 bases and J by 7 bases, with 13 bases between. The CDR3 reads CASSSSGGVGELFF. CDR3 nucleotides: TGTGCCAGCAGCTCCTCGGGTGGAGTCGGGGAGCTGTTTTTT.

The chain has TRBV7-9 and TRBJ1-3; possibly TRBD1 for D (5 bases). The CDR3 loop spans 14 amino acids. Trimming removed 5 bases from V and 4 bases from J, with 12 bases in between. Germline V gene sequence: CDR1 SEHNR, CDR2 FQNEAQ (reference sequence). The CDR3 protein is CASSPRSGGNTIYF. DNA for the CDR3: TGTGCCAGCAGCCCCCGCTCAGGGGGAAACACCATATATTTT. Using reference TRBV7-9 and TRBJ1-3 for the parts outside the CDR3, the full variable domain is DTGVSQNPRHKITKRGQNVTFRCDPISEHNRLYWYRQTLGQGPEFLTYFQNEAQLEKSRLLSDRFSAERPKGSFSTLEIQRTEQGDSAMYLCASSPRSGGNTIYFGEGSWLTVV.

The chain joins TRBV28 to TRBJ2-7; D unresolved. The CDR3 runs to 10 residues. Trimming stripped 6 bases from V and 4 bases from J, with 4 bases between. The germline gives CDR1 MDHEN, CDR2 SYDVKM. CDR3 protein: CASSTYEQYF. Here the CDR3 DNA reads TGTGCCAGCAGCACGTACGAGCAGTACTTC.

The V and J genes are TRBV5-5 and TRBJ1-1, with no clear D. The CDR3 loop spans 16 amino acids. Germline-derived CDR1 and CDR2 are SGHKS and YYEKEE (reference sequence). Between the trimmed V and J ends, which lost 1 base and 1 base, there was a span of 14 bases. The CDR3 bases are TGTGCCAGCAGCTTGTTTGTTTCCGGAACGAACACTGAAGCTTTCTTT. Its protein is CASSLFVSGTNTEAFF.

The CDR3 here is CASSFQGSYQFF. The CDR3, as DNA: TGTGCCAGCAGCTTTCAAGGGAGTTATCAGTTCTTC. The rearrangement links TRBV7-2 to TRBJ2-1, with a possible D match to TRBD2 (5 bases). Deletions cut 3 bases from V and 13 bases from J, with 13 bases between. The germline V gene has CDR1 SGHTA and CDR2 FQGNSA. This CDR3 has 12 residues.

The genes are TRBV27 and TRBJ2-1, with TRBD2 identical over 9 bases. V lost 6 bases and J lost 8; bases outside the gene matches: 14. There are 16 residues in the CDR3. Germline assignment: CDR1 MNHEY and CDR2 SMNVEV (reference sequence). The CDR3: CASRSPAGGGSYEQFF. As DNA, the CDR3 is TGTGCCAGCAGATCGCCAGCGGGGGGTGGTAGCTATGAGCAGTTCTTC.

V usage is TRBV2 and J usage is TRBJ2-3; the D gene could be TRBD1 or TRBD2 (5 bases each). The CDR3 is 15 residues long. The V end was cut by 6 bases, the J end by 1 base, with 14 bases between. Germline CDR1 is SNHLY and CDR2 is FYNNEI. In DNA, the CDR3 is TGTGCCAGCAGGACCCCGGGACCACGCACAGATACGCAGTATTTT. It yields the protein CASRTPGPRTDTQYF.

The chain is built from TRBV7-9 and TRBJ2-1, with 10 bases identical to TRBD2. Germline values: CDR1 SEHNR, CDR2 FQNEAQ (reference sequence). This CDR3 comprises 13 residues. J gave up 10 bases and V 6 bases, and 6 bases lay outside the gene matches. CDR3 loop: CASRITSGVEQFF. The CDR3 DNA sequence: TGTGCCAGCAGGATAACTAGCGGGGTGGAGCAGTTCTTC.

The V and J genes are TRBV19 and TRBJ2-3; the match to TRBD1 covers 7 bases. This CDR3 has 16 amino acids. J was trimmed by 2 bases and V by 2 bases; bases with no gene match: 7. The V gene's germline CDR1 is LNHDA and CDR2 SQIVND (reference sequence). The CDR3 sequence: CASSIRLDRDTDTQYF. In DNA, the CDR3 is TGTGCCAGTAGTATAAGGCTCGACAGGGACACAGATACGCAGTATTTT.

The chain recombines TRBV2 with TRBJ1-1; D is unclear. Germline V gene sequence: CDR1 SNHLY, CDR2 FYNNEI. The CDR3 covers 14 residues. The V end lost 5 bases, the J end lost 3 bases, and 13 bases lay between the germline ends. In DNA, the CDR3 is TGTGCCAGCAGTACGATGGGCAGATACACTGAAGCTTTCTTT. As protein: CASSTMGRYTEAFF.

The chain links TRBV18 to TRBJ1-2; D might be TRBD1 (5 bases). Germline V gene sequence: CDR1 KGHSH, CDR2 LQKENI. The CDR3 spans 15 residues. V gave up 0 bases and J gave up 2 bases, with 10 bases separating them. The CDR3 is CASSPPSKGNYGYTF. The DNA for the CDR3 is TGTGCCAGCTCACCACCGAGTAAGGGGAACTATGGCTACACCTTC.